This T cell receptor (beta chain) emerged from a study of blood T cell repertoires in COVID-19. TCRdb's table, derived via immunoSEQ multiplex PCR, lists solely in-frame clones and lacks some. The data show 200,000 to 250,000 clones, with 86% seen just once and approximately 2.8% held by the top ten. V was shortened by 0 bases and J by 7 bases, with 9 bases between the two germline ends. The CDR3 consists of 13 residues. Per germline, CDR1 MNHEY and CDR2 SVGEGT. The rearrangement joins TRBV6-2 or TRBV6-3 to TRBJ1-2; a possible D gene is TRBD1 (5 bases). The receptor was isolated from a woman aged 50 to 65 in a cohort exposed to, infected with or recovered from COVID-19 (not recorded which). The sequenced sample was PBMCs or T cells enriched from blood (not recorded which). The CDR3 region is CASSYSGGVGYTF. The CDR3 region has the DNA TGTGCCAGCAGTTACTCGGGAGGGGTTGGCTACACCTTC.